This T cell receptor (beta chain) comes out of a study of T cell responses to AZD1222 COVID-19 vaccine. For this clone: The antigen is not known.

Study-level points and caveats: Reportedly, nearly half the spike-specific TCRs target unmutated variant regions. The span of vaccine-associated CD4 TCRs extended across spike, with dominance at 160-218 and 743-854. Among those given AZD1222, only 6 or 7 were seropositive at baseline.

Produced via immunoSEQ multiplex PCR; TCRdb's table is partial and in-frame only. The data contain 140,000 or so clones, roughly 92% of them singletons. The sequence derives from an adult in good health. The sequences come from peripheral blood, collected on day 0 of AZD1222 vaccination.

In DNA, the CDR3 is TGTGCCAGCAGCCAAGATCTAAGGGGAGGAGCTTTCTTT. Its protein product is CASSQDLRGGAFF. V and J are TRBV14 and TRBJ1-1; tentatively, D is TRBD1 (5 bases). There are 13 residues in the CDR3. Trimming cost V 0 bases and J 10 bases, with 12 bases left between them. The germline CDR1 and CDR2 sequences are SGHDN and FVKESK.